One sample yielded the 27 T cell receptor beta chains listed below, sequenced in a study of glioma-infiltrating T cells after dendritic cell vaccination. Described time point: after dendritic cell vaccination, including at tumor progression/relapse. Profiling relied on immunoSEQ multiplex PCR, and the TCRdb table lists in-frame clones only, not all of them. The table includes 110,000 or so clones, 90% detected once. This specimen was blood, taken after dendritic cell vaccination. These receptors originate from a human donor with glioblastoma.

The V call is TRBV11-2, the J call TRBJ2-5, with 8 bases lining up with TRBD1. CDR1 and CDR2 (germline): SGHAT, FQNNGV. The length of the CDR3 is 15 residues. V gave up 2 bases and J gave up 5 bases; unmatched junction bases: 7. The CDR3 nucleotides are TGTGCCAGCAGCTTAAGTACAGGGGGTTTTGAGACCCAGTACTTC. This codes for CASSLSTGGFETQYF.

The CDR3 loop is CASSLSSAQETQYF. CDR3 sequence (DNA): TGTGCCAGCAGCTTATCTAGCGCACAAGAGACCCAGTACTTC. The rearrangement joins TRBV7-2 to TRBJ2-5; tentative D call: TRBD2 (6 bases). Germline V gene sequence: CDR1 SGHTA, CDR2 FQGNSA. The CDR3 totals 14 residues. V was clipped by 2 bases and J by 2 bases, with 9 bases between them.

The CDR3 DNA is TGTGCCAGCAGTTCCGGACAGGGGAACACCGGGGAGCTGTTTTTT. Translated: CASSSGQGNTGELFF. The chain uses TRBV6-1 and TRBJ2-2; 8 bases are shared with TRBD1. The CDR3 is made up of 15 amino acids. Germline V gene lookup returns CDR1 MNHNS and CDR2 SASEGT. The J segment lost 1 base and the V segment lost 5 bases, leaving 3 bases of the junction unmatched.

The genes are TRBV19 and TRBJ1-3; D uncertain. V was clipped by 7 bases and J by 1 base, with 14 bases between them. The germline V gene has CDR1 LNHDA and CDR2 SQIVND (reference sequence). This CDR3 has 15 residues. The CDR3 DNA reads TGTGCCAGTATTCAGACGGCGGATTCTGGAAACACCATATATTTT. The encoded protein is CASIQTADSGNTIYF.

The chain couples TRBV28 to TRBJ2-1; no clear D. Germline CDR1 and CDR2: MDHEN and SYDVKM. This CDR3 comprises 11 residues. The V end lost 7 bases, the J end lost 8 bases, and 9 bases lay between the germline ends. The CDR3 nucleotides read TGTGCCAGCAACCTTCGCGATGAGCAGTTCTTC. As protein: CASNLRDEQFF.

This chain uses TRBV9 with TRBJ2-3, with 8 nucleotides matching TRBD2. The CDR3 sequence is 17 residues long. Trimming cost V 2 bases and J 0 bases; bases outside gene matches: 8. Germline-derived CDR1 and CDR2 are SGDLS and YYNGEE. The CDR3 loop reads CASSVSHAGGSTDTQYF. Here the CDR3 DNA reads TGTGCCAGCAGCGTCTCCCATGCGGGGGGTAGCACAGATACGCAGTATTTT.

The chain combines TRBV4-1 with TRBJ2-1; a weak D match, TRBD1 (5 bases). From germline, CDR1 is MGHRA and CDR2 YSYEKL. This CDR3 region has 16 residues. V lost 3 bases, J lost 0 bases, and 12 bases lay in between. CDR3 sequence (DNA): TGCGCCAGCAGCCACCAGGACATAATCTCCTACAATGAGCAGTTCTTC. Its translation is CASSHQDIISYNEQFF.

The CDR3 loop is CAWSGQGDVDTQYF. The CDR3, as DNA: TGTGCCTGGAGTGGGCAGGGTGACGTAGATACGCAGTATTTT. The chain links TRBV30 to TRBJ2-3; perhaps TRBD1 as D (5 bases). CDR3 length: 14 amino acids. V was pared by 1 base and J by 5 bases, with 13 bases between. The germline V gene has CDR1 GTSNPN and CDR2 SVGIG (reference sequence).

V and J are TRBV5-1 and TRBJ2-1; 7 bases fit TRBD1. Germline CDR1 SGHRS, CDR2 YFSETQ. There are 15 residues in the CDR3. J was trimmed by 3 bases and V by 2 bases; bases with no gene match: 5. The CDR3 DNA reads TGCGCCAGCAGCTTCCGGGACAGCAACTACAATGAGCAGTTCTTC. This gives the protein CASSFRDSNYNEQFF.

This chain joins TRBV19 and TRBJ2-7; 10 bases are a match to TRBD1. V gave up 6 bases and J gave up 3 bases; unmatched junction bases: 11. The CDR3 loop spans 16 amino acids. Per the germline V gene, CDR1 is LNHDA and CDR2 is SQIVND (reference sequence). The CDR3 nucleotides read TGTGCCAGTAGCAACCGGGTGGGACAGGGGCGCTACGAGCAGTACTTC. It codes for CASSNRVGQGRYEQYF.

The J gene is TRBJ2-1, the V gene TRBV10-2; TRBD1 agrees at 7 bases. The CDR3 is 17 residues long. After removal of 2 bases from V and 1 base from J, the junction contained 8 bases not matched to a gene. The V gene's germline CDR1 is WSHSY and CDR2 SAAADI. For the CDR3, the DNA is TGCGCCAGCAGTGAGGACGAATTGACAGGGTCCTACAATGAGCAGTTCTTC. It codes for CASSEDELTGSYNEQFF.

This sequence joins TRBV5-1 and TRBJ1-1; D uncertain. The V end was cut by 0 bases, the J end by 0 bases, with 12 bases between. Germline V lookup: CDR1 SGHRS, CDR2 YFSETQ. CDR3 length equals 16 residues. The CDR3 coding sequence is TGCGCCAGCAGCTTGGGGGCCAGTACAATGAACACTGAAGCTTTCTTT. It encodes CASSLGASTMNTEAFF. The whole variable domain, remainder taken from reference TRBV5-1 and TRBJ1-1, is KAGVTQTPRYLIKTRGQQVTLSCSPISGHRSVSWYQQTPGQGLQFLFEYFSETQRNKGNFPGRFSGRQFSNSRSEMNVSTLELGDSALYLCASSLGASTMNTEAFFGQGTRLTVV.

The CDR3 DNA is TGTGCCAGCTCACCACCGTCCGCGGGAATGGCGGAGACCCAGTACTTC. Its translation is CASSPPSAGMAETQYF. The V call is TRBV18, the J call TRBJ2-5, with D maybe TRBD2 (6 bases). The CDR3 length is 16 residues. Germline V gene data show CDR1 as KGHSH and CDR2 as LQKENI. Trimming stripped 0 bases from V and 5 bases from J, with 16 bases between.

The rearrangement joins TRBV11-2 to TRBJ2-5; 8 nucleotides agree with TRBD1. This CDR3 comprises 15 residues. The V gene end was trimmed by 3 bases and the J gene end by 4 bases; junction bases not matched to a gene: 7. The germline V gene encodes CDR1 SGHAT and CDR2 FQNNGV. CDR3 amino acids: CASSLAGGYRETQYF. DNA of the CDR3: TGTGCCAGCAGCTTGGCAGGGGGCTATCGAGAGACCCAGTACTTC.

This sequence joins TRBV7-6 and TRBJ1-2; perhaps TRBD1 as D (5 bases). Trimming shortened V by 1 base and J by 7 bases, and 10 bases separated the two germline ends. CDR3 size: 13 residues. Per germline, CDR1 SGHVS and CDR2 FNYEAQ. In DNA form, the CDR3 reads TGTGCCAGCAGCTTAGGAGCAGGGTTTGGCTACACCTTC. It yields the protein CASSLGAGFGYTF.

CDR3 in amino acids: CASSSAGKQYF. For the CDR3, the DNA is TGTGCCAGTAGTTCCGCGGGGAAGCAGTACTTC. The chain uses TRBV19 and TRBJ2-7; maybe TRBD2 (6 bases). The CDR3 spans 11 residues. V dropped 5 bases and J dropped 8 bases, with 10 bases sitting between them. CDR1 and CDR2 (germline): LNHDA, SQIVND (reference sequence).

This chain connects TRBV20-1 to TRBJ2-7; D is unclear. The CDR3 extends over 11 amino acids. V was shortened by 6 bases and J by 2 bases, with 8 bases between the two germline ends. CDR1 and CDR2 (germline): DFQATT, SNEGSKA (reference sequence). CDR3 nucleotides: TGCAGTGCACGAGGCCCCTACGAGCAGTACTTC. Translated: CSARGPYEQYF.

The CDR3, as DNA: TGTGCCAGCAGCTTAGCGGGGACTAGCGGTAAAGAGACCCAGTACTTC. Translated, it gives CASSLAGTSGKETQYF. The rearrangement joins TRBV7-9 to TRBJ2-5; 11 nucleotides align to TRBD2. V lost 0 bases, J lost 3 bases, and 3 bases stayed unmatched. Germline lookup yields CDR1 SEHNR and CDR2 FQNEAQ (reference sequence). The CDR3 consists of 16 residues. The variable domain in full, completed from reference TRBV7-9 and TRBJ2-5, reads DTGVSQNPRHKITKRGQNVTFRCDPISEHNRLYWYRQTLGQGPEFLTYFQNEAQLEKSRLLSDRFSAERPKGSFSTLEIQRTEQGDSAMYLCASSLAGTSGKETQYFGPGTRLLVL.

The chain recombines TRBV10-3 with TRBJ2-1; TRBD1 agrees at 8 bases. V dropped 6 bases and J dropped 6; count of bases not matched to a gene: 19. Germline-derived CDR1 and CDR2 are ENHRY and SYGVKD. CDR3 length: 18 residues. This CDR3 is CAISQGAAAAIGANEQFF. The DNA for the CDR3 is TGTGCCATCAGCCAGGGGGCAGCCGCCGCGATAGGGGCCAATGAGCAGTTCTTC.

This clone turned up a few times. The V and J genes are TRBV7-8 and TRBJ2-7, with 9 bases aligning to TRBD2. CDR1 SGHVS and CDR2 FQNEAQ come from the germline V gene. V trimming: 4 bases; J trimming: 12 bases; junction bases outside the gene matches: 7. The CDR3 is 12 residues long. Written as DNA, the CDR3 is TGTGCCAGCAGCTCAGGTAGCGGGGGTTTGTACGTC. Protein product: CASSSGSGGLYV.

This chain uses TRBV5-1 with TRBJ1-1; D gene ambiguous. The V and J ends lost 0 bases and 4 bases respectively, with 10 bases between them. Germline V gene sequence: CDR1 SGHRS, CDR2 YFSETQ. The CDR3 is 14 residues long. The CDR3 sequence: CASSLVRGGTEAFF. The CDR3 DNA is TGCGCCAGCAGCTTGGTCCGGGGTGGCACTGAAGCTTTCTTT.

The rearrangement uses TRBV10-2 and TRBJ1-2; D is undetermined. The V end was cut by 4 bases, the J end by 4 bases, with 25 bases between. The germline CDR1 and CDR2 sequences are WSHSY and SAAADI. There are 18 residues in the CDR3. The CDR3 DNA is TGCGCCAGCAGTGTAGGCGGCGGGAGATCCCATCGGGGCTATGGCTACACCTTC. It encodes CASSVGGGRSHRGYGYTF.

This chain links TRBV7-2 with TRBJ1-1; 8 positions agree with TRBD1. The CDR3 runs to 15 residues. V gave up 4 bases and J gave up 1 base; unmatched junction bases: 5. CDR1 and CDR2 from the germline V gene are SGHTA and FQGNSA. The CDR3 coding sequence is TGTGCCAGCAGCTCAGTGACAGGGGAGAACACTGAAGCTTTCTTT. Its protein is CASSSVTGENTEAFF.

The chain is built from TRBV5-4 and TRBJ2-3; 7 nucleotides match TRBD2. Germline loops: CDR1 SGHNT, CDR2 YYREEE (reference sequence). After removal of 1 base from V and 1 base from J, the junction contained 3 bases not matched to a gene. This CDR3 has 15 residues. CDR3 region: CASSLFAGGTDTQYF. The CDR3 DNA follows: TGTGCCAGCAGCTTGTTTGCGGGGGGCACAGATACGCAGTATTTT.

V gene TRBV18 combines with J gene TRBJ1-2, with 9 bases identical to TRBD1. Trimming at V came to 6 bases and at J to 1 base, leaving 6 bases not matched to a gene. Per germline, CDR1 KGHSH and CDR2 LQKENI. This CDR3 spans 15 amino acids. The CDR3 DNA reads TGTGCCAGCTCCCCCGGGACAGGGATTAACTATGGCTACACCTTC. The encoded protein is CASSPGTGINYGYTF.

The sample holds a few counts of this clone. The rearrangement joins TRBV2 to TRBJ2-2; the D is unclear. Germline CDR1 and CDR2: SNHLY and FYNNEI. The CDR3 has 13 amino acids. V lost 3 bases to trimming and J lost 4 bases, with 6 bases between them. The CDR3 protein is CASSERPTGELFF. The CDR3 nucleotides are TGTGCCAGCAGTGAGCGCCCCACCGGGGAGCTGTTTTTT.

This chain connects TRBV29-1 to TRBJ2-5; 8 bases are shared with TRBD1. The last part of the DNA fits TRBJ2-7 better; the J call may be wrong. The CDR3 extends over 15 amino acids. Per the germline V gene, CDR1 is SQVTM and CDR2 is ANQGSEA. CDR3 loop: CSVEGGQGASYEQYF. CDR3 DNA: TGCAGCGTTGAAGGAGGGCAGGGGGCATCCTACGAGCAGTACTTC.